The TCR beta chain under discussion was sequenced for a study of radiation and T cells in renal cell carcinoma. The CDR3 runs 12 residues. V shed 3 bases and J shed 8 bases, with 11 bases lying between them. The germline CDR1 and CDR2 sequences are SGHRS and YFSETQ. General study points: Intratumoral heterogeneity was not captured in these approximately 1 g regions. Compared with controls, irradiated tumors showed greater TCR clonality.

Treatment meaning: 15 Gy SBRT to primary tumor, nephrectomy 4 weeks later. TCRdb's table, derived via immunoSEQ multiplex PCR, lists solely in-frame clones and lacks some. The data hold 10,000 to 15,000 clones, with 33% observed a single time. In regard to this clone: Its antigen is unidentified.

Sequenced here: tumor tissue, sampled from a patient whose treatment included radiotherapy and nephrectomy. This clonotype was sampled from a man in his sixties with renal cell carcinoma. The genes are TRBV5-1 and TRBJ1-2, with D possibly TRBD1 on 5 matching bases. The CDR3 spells CASSYQGSGYTF. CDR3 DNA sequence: TGCGCCAGCAGCTATCAGGGAAGCGGCTACACCTTC.